Included here is one TCR beta chain sequence, with context. This clonotype turned up a few times. The target of this receptor is not known. Qualities for individual bases were not recorded, and no much larger clone is one base off. The data belong to a study of T cells of healthy individuals (dated by TCRdb to 2016 to 2018). The library was obtained by 5' RACE. Sequencing was carried out with an Illumina MiSeq. TCRdb redid the processing of the public reads, applying fastp at Q25 and MiXCR, and retained in-frame beta chains. Identical CDR3 protein sequences are pooled into one entry, listed with their most common genes and DNA. For this sample there are around 53,000 distinct CDR3 sequences; roughly 14% appear just once. Roughly 15% of the sample rests with the top ten. The receptor comes from a human donor in good health.

The DNA sequence is TGCAGTTTCCGACCTACGGCGGAAAACATTCAGTACTTC. The translation is CSFRPTAENIQYF. Recombination linked TRBV20-1 to TRBJ2-4, with the D gene call left open. The CDR3 runs 13 residues from the cysteine to the phenylalanine. The sequence is cut down to CDR3 DNA, 39 bases in frame from base 1. CDR1 and CDR2, looked up from the germline V gene (reference sequence), are DFQATT and SNEGSKA. V is shortened by 8 bases, J by 5 bases, and the region joining them spans 16 bases.